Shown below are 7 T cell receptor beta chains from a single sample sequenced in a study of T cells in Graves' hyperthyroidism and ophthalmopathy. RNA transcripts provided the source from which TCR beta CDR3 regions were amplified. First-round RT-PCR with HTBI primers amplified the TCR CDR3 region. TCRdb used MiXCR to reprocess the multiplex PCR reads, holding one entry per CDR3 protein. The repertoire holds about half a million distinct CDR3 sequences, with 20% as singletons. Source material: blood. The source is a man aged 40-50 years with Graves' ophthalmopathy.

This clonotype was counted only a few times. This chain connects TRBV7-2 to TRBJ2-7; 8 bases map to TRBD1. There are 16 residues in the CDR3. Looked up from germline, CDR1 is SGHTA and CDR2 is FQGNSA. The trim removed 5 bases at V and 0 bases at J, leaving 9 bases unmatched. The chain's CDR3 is CASSLWWGQDSYEQYF. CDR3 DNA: TGTGCCAGCAGCCTATGGTGGGGACAGGACTCCTACGAGCAGTACTTC.

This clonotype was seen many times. CDR3 region: CASRFSGTRTYEQYF. In DNA, the CDR3 is TGTGCCAGCCGGTTCAGCGGCACGAGAACCTACGAGCAGTACTTC. The chain couples TRBV12-3 or TRBV12-4 to TRBJ2-7; D is perhaps TRBD2 (5 bases). V lost 8 bases and J 2 bases, leaving 19 bases between the germline ends. The CDR3 has 15 amino acids.

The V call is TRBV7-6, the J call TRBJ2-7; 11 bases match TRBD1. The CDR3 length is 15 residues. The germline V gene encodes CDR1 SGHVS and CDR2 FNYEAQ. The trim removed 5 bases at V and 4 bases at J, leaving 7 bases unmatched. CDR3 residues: CASSLTRDRGYEQYF. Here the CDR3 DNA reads TGTGCCAGCAGCCTGACCCGGGACAGGGGGTACGAGCAGTACTTC.

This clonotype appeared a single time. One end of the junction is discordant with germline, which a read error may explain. This CDR3 reads CTSSLGTGSSYEQYF. In DNA, the CDR3 is TGTACCAGCAGCCTCGGGACAGGGAGCTCCTACGAGCAGTACTTC. The V call is TRBV5-8, the J call TRBJ2-7, with TRBD1 matching 9 bases. Germline values: CDR1 SGHTS, CDR2 YDEGEE. This CDR3 comprises 15 residues.

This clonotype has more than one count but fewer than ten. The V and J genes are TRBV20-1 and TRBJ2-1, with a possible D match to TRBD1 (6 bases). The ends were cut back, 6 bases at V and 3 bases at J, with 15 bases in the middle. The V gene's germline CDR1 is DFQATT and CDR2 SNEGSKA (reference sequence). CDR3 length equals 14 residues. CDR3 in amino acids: CSAPDSQVYNEQFF. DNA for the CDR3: TGCAGTGCACCGGACAGTCAAGTCTACAATGAGCAGTTCTTC.

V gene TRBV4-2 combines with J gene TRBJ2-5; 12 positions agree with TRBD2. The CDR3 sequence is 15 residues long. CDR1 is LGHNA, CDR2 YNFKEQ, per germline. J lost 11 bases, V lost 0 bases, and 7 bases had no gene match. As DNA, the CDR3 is TGTGCCAGCAGCCAAGACCGGACTAGCGGGGCCCCTCAGTACTTC. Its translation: CASSQDRTSGAPQYF.

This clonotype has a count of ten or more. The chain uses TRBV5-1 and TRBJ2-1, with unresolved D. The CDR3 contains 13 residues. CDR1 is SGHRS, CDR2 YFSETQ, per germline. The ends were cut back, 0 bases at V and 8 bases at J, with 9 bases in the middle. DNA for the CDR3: TGCGCCAGCAGCTTGGCCCTGATAGATGAGCAGTTCTTC. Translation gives CASSLALIDEQFF.